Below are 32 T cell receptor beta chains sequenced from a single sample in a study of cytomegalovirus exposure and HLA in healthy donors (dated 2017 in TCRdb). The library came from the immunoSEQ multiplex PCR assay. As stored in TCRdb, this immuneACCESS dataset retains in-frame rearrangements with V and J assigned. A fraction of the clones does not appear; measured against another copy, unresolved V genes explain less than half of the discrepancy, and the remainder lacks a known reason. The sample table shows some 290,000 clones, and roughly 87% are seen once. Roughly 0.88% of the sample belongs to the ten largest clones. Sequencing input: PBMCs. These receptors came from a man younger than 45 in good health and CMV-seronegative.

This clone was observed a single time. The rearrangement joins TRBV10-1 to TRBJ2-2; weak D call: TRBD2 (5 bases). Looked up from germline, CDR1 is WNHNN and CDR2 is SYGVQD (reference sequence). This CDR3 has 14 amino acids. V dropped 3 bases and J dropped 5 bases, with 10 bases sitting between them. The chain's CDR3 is CASSDHEGTGELFF. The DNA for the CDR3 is TGCGCCAGCAGTGATCACGAGGGTACCGGGGAGCTGTTTTTT.

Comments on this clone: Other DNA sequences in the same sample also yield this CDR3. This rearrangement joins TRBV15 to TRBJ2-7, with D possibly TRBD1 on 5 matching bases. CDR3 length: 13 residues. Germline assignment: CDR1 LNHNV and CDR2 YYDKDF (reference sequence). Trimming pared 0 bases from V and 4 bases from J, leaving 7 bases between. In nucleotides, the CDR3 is TGTGCCACCAGCAGAGAGGCAGGGTACGAGCAGTACTTC. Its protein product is CATSREAGYEQYF.

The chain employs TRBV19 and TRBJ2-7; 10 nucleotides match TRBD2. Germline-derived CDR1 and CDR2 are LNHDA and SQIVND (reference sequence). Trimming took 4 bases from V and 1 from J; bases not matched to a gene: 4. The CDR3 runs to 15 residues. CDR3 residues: CASSTGLAPSYEQYF. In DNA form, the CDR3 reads TGTGCCAGTAGTACGGGACTAGCGCCTTCCTACGAGCAGTACTTC.

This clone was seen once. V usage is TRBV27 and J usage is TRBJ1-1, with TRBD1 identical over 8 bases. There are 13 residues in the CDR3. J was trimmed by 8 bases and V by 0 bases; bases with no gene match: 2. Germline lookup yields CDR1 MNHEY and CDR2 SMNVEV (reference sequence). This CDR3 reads CASSLSRTGEAFF. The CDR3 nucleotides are TGTGCCAGCAGTTTATCCCGGACAGGGGAAGCTTTCTTT.

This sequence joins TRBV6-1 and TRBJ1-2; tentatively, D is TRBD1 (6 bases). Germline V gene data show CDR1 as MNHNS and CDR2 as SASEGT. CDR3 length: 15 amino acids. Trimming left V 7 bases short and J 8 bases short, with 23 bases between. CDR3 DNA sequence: TGTGCCAGCACTATTGACAGGACCCCTCTGGGAGGCTACACCTTC. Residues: CASTIDRTPLGGYTF.

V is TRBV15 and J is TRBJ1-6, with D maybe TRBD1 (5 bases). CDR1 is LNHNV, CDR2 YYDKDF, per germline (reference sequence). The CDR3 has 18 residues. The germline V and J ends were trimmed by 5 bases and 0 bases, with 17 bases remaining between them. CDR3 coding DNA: TGTGCCACCAGCTATGGGACTGAGATCAGCTCCTATAATTCACCCCTCCACTTT. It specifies CATSYGTEISSYNSPLHF. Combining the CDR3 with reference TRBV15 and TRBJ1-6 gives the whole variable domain DAMVIQNPRYQVTQFGKPVTLSCSQTLNHNVMYWYQQKSSQAPKLLFHYYDKDFNNEADTPDNFQSRRPNTSFCFLDIRSPGLGDTAMYLCATSYGTEISSYNSPLHFGNGTRLTVT.

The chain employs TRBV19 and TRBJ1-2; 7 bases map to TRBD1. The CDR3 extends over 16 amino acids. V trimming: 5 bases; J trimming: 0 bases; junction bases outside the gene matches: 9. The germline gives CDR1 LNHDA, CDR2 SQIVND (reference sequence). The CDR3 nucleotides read TGTGCCAGTAGTCTAGCGACAGGGACTGCTAACTATGGCTACACCTTC. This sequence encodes CASSLATGTANYGYTF.

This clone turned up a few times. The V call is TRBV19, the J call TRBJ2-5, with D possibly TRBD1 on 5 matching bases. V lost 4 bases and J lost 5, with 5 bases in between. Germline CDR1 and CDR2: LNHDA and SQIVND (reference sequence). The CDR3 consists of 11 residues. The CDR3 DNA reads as TGTGCCAGTAGTAAGGGGGAGACCCAGTACTTC. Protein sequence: CASSKGETQYF.

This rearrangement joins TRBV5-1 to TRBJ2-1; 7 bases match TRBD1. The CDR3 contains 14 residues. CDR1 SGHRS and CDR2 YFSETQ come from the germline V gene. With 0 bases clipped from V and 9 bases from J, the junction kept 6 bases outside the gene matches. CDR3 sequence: CASSLDRGNGEQFF. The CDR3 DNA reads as TGCGCCAGCAGCTTGGACAGGGGTAATGGTGAGCAGTTCTTC.

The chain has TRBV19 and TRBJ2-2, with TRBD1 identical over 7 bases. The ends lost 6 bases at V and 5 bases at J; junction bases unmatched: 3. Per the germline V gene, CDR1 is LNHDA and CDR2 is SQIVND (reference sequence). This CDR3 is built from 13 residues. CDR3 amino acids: CASRRGLTGELFF. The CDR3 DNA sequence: TGTGCCAGTAGGAGGGGGCTAACCGGGGAGCTGTTTTTT. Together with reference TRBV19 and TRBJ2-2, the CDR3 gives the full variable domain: DGGITQSPKYLFRKEGQNVTLSCEQNLNHDAMYWYRQDPGQGLRLIYYSQIVNDFQKGDIAEGYSVSREKKESFPLTVTSAQKNPTAFYLCASRRGLTGELFFGEGSRLTVL.

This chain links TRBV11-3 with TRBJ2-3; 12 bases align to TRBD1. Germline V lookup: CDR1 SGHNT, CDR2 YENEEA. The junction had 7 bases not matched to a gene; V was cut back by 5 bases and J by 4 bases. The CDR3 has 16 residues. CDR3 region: CASSPGGTGGADTQYF. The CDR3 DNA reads TGTGCCAGCAGCCCGGGGGGGACAGGGGGCGCAGATACGCAGTATTTT.

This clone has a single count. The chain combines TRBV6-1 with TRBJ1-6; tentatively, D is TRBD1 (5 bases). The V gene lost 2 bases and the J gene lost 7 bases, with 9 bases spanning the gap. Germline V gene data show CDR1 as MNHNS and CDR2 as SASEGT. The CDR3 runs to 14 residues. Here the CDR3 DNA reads TGTGCCAGCAGTGAAAGGGGAAGGAATTCACCCCTCCACTTT. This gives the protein CASSERGRNSPLHF.

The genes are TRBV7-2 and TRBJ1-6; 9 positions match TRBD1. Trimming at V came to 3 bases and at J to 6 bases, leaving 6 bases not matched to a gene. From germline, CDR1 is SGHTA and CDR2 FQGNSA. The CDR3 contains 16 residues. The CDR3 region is CASSFSGTGINSPLHF. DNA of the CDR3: TGTGCCAGCAGCTTCTCCGGGACAGGGATTAATTCACCCCTCCACTTT.

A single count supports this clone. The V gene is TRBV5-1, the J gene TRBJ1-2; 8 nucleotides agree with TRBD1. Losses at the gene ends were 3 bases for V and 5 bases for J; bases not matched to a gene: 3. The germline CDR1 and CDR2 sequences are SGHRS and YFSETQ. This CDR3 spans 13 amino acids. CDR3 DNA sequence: TGCGCCAGCAGCTCGGGACAGGCTTATGGCTACACCTTC. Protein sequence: CASSSGQAYGYTF.

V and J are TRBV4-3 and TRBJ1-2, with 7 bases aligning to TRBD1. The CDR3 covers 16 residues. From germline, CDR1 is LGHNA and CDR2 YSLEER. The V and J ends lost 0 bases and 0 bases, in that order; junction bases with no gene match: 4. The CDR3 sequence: CASSQDTGAANYGYTF. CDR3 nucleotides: TGCGCCAGCAGCCAAGATACAGGGGCAGCTAACTATGGCTACACCTTC.

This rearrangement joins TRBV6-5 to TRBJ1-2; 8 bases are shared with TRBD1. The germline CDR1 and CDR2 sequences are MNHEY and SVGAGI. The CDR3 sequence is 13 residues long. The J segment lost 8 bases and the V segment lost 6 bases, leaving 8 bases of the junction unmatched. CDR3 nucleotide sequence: TGTGCCAGCAGGCTCCCAGGGGGCGGAGGCTACACCTTC. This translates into CASRLPGGGGYTF.

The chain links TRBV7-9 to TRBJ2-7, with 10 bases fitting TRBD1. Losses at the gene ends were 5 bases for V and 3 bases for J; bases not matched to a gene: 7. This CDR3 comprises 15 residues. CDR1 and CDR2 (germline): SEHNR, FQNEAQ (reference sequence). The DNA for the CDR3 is TGTGCCAGCAGCCCCCAGCGGACAGGGGGCTACGAGCAGTACTTC. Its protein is CASSPQRTGGYEQYF.

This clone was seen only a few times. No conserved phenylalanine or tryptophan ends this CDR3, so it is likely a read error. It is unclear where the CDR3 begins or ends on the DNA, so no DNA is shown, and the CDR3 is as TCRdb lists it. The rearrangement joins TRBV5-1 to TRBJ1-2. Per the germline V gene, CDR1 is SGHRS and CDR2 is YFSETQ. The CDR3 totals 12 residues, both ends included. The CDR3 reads CASSLDVGRTGV.

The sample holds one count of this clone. In DNA form, the CDR3 reads TGTGCCAGCAGTTACGGGGACAGGGTATCCACTGAAGCTTTCTTT. This gives the protein CASSYGDRVSTEAFF. The V gene is TRBV6-5, the J gene TRBJ1-1, with 9 bases fitting TRBD1. Germline CDR1 and CDR2: MNHEY and SVGAGI. This CDR3 region has 15 residues. The V gene end was trimmed by 2 bases and the J gene end by 4 bases; junction bases not matched to a gene: 5.

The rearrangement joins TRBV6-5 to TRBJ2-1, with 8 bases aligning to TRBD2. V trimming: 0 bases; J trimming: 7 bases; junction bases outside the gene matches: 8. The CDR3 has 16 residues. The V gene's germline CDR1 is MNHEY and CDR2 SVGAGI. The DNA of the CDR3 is TGTGCCAGCAGTTACTCGATGAGCGGGGGAGGGAATGAGCAGTTCTTC. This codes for CASSYSMSGGGNEQFF.

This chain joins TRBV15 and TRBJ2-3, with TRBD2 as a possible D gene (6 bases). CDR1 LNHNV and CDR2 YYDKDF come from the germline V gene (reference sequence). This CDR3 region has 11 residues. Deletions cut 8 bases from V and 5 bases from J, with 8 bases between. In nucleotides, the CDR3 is TGTGCCACCGCGCGGGAAGATACGCAGTATTTT. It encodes CATAREDTQYF.

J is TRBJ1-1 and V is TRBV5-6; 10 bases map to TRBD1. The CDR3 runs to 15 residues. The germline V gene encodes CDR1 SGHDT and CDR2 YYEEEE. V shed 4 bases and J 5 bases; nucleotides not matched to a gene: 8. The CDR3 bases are TGTGCCAGCAGCCCACGGACAGGGGGTTTAACTGAAGCTTTCTTT. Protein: CASSPRTGGLTEAFF.

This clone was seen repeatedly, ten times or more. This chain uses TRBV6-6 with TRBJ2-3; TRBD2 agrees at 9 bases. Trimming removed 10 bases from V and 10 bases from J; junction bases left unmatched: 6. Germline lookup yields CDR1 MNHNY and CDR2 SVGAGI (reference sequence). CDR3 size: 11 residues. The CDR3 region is CATLAGYAQYF. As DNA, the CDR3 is TGTGCCACCCTAGCGGGGTACGCGCAGTATTTT.

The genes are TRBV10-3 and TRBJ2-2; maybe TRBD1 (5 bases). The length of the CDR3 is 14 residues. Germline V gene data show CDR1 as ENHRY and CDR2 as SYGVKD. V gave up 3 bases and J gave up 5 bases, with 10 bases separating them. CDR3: CAISEGDGTGELFF. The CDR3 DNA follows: TGTGCCATCAGTGAAGGGGATGGGACCGGGGAGCTGTTTTTT.

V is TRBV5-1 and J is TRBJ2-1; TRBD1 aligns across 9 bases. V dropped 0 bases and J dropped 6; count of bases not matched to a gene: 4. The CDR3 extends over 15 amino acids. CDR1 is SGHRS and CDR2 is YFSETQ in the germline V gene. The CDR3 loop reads CASSLGQGGGNEQFF. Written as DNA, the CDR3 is TGCGCCAGCAGCTTGGGACAGGGGGGTGGCAATGAGCAGTTCTTC.

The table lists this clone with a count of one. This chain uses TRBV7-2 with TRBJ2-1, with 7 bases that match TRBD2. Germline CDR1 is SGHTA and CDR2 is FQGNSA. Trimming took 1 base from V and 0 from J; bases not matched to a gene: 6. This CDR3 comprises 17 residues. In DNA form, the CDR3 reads TGTGCCAGCAGCTTAGGACGGGGGGTGAGCTCCTACAATGAGCAGTTCTTC. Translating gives CASSLGRGVSSYNEQFF.

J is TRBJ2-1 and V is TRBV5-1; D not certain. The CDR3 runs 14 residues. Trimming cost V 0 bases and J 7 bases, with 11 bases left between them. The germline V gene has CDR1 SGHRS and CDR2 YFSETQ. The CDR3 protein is CASSLVGFSNEQFF. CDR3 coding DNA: TGCGCCAGCAGCTTGGTGGGCTTCTCTAATGAGCAGTTCTTC.

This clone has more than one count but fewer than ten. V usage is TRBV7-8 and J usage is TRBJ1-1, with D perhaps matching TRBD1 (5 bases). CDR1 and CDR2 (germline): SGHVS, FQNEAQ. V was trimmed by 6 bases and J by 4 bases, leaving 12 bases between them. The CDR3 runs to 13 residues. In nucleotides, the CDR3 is TGTGCCAGCAGGCACTTCGGGGGCACTGAAGCTTTCTTT. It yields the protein CASRHFGGTEAFF.

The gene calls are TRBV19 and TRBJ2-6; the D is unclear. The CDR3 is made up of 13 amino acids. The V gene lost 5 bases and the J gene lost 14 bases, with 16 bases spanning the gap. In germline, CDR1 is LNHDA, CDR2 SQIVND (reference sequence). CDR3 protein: CASSSIWLSLLTF. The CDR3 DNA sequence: TGTGCCAGTAGTTCCATCTGGTTGAGTCTCCTGACTTTC.

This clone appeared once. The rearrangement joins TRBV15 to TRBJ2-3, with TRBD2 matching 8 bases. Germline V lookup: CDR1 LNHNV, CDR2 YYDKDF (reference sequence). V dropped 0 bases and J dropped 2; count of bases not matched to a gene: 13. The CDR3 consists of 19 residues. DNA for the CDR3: TGTGCCACCAGCAGAGATCGGGGATCGGCGGGGGGAAACACAGATACGCAGTATTTT. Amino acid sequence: CATSRDRGSAGGNTDTQYF.

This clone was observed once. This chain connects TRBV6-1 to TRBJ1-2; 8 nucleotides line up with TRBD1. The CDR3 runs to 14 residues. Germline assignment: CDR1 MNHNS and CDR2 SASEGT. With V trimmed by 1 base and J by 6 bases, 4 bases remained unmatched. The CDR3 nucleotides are TGTGCCAGCAGTGAAGGACAGGGGAAGAATGGCTACACCTTC. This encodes CASSEGQGKNGYTF.

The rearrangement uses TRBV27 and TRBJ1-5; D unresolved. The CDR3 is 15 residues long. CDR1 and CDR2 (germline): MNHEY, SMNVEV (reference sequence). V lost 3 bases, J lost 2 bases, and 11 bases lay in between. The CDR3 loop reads CASSFIPFGNQPQHF. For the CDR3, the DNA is TGTGCCAGCAGTTTTATCCCGTTTGGCAATCAGCCCCAGCATTTT.